A selection of T cell receptor beta chains follows, all from one sample in a study of OX40 agonist ivuxolimab in advanced cancers. This table comes from immunoSEQ multiplex PCR, and its TCRdb copy is limited to in-frame clones, with some not included. This sample has roughly 100,000 clones, with around 94% found just once. The sequenced sample was CD4+ or CD8+ T cells sorted from blood, obtained in a trial of the OX40 agonist ivuxolimab. The receptor set was obtained from an adult with an advanced solid tumor such as melanoma, head and neck, liver or kidney cancer. Both conserved end residues are part of each CDR3. D genes are given only for firm matches. A row's size may be missing; if present it is once, few, many or a size class.

j_call: TRBJ1-5
v_call: TRBV14
clone_size: NA
d_call: NA
cdr3_aa: CASSQSQDYYSNQPQHF
cdr3_nt: TGTGCCAGCAGCCAAAGCCAGGATTATTATAGCAATCAGCCCCAGCATTTT

j_call: TRBJ2-1
v_call: TRBV15
clone_size: once
d_call: NA
cdr3_aa: CATSREWNEQFF
cdr3_nt: TGTGCCACCAGCAGAGAGTGGAATGAGCAGTTCTTC

j_call: TRBJ1-1
v_call: TRBV7-2
clone_size: NA
d_call: NA
cdr3_aa: CASSFGPRNTEAFF
cdr3_nt: TGTGCCAGCAGCTTCGGACCGAGGAACACTGAAGCTTTCTTT

j_call: TRBJ1-2
v_call: TRBV15
clone_size: NA
d_call: NA
cdr3_aa: CATSRVGMANYGYTF
cdr3_nt: TGTGCCACCAGCAGAGTGGGGATGGCTAACTATGGCTACACCTTC

j_call: TRBJ2-1
v_call: TRBV5-1
clone_size: NA
d_call: TRBD2
cdr3_aa: CASSPNPGTIYNEQFF
cdr3_nt: TGCGCCAGCAGCCCGAATCCCGGGACTATCTACAATGAGCAGTTCTTC

j_call: TRBJ2-1
v_call: TRBV5-1
clone_size: NA
d_call: TRBD2
cdr3_aa: CASSPGLAVYNEQFF
cdr3_nt: TGCGCCAGCAGCCCTGGACTAGCGGTATACAATGAGCAGTTCTTC

j_call: TRBJ2-7
v_call: TRBV28
clone_size: NA
d_call: NA
cdr3_aa: CASSSPGGLSYEQYF
cdr3_nt: TGTGCCAGCAGTTCTCCTGGGGGGTTATCCTACGAGCAGTACTTC

j_call: TRBJ1-3
v_call: TRBV28
clone_size: NA
d_call: NA
cdr3_aa: CASSLDSASGNTIYF
cdr3_nt: TGTGCCAGCAGTTTAGACAGCGCCTCTGGAAACACCATATATTTT

j_call: TRBJ2-7
v_call: TRBV7-2
clone_size: NA
d_call: NA
cdr3_aa: CASSLEYEQYF
cdr3_nt: TGTGCCAGCAGCTTAGAATATGAGCAGTACTTC

j_call: TRBJ1-5
v_call: TRBV6-6
clone_size: once
d_call: TRBD1
cdr3_aa: CASTNRGQSNQPQHF
cdr3_nt: TGTGCCAGCACCAACAGGGGGCAAAGCAATCAGCCCCAGCATTTT

j_call: TRBJ1-6
v_call: TRBV11-2
clone_size: NA
d_call: NA
cdr3_aa: CASSLEIRSPLHF
cdr3_nt: TGTGCCAGCAGCTTAGAGATCCGCTCACCCCTCCACTTT

j_call: TRBJ2-5
v_call: TRBV29-1
clone_size: NA
d_call: NA
cdr3_aa: CSVESGVRETQYF
cdr3_nt: TGCAGCGTTGAAAGCGGAGTCAGGGAGACCCAGTACTTC

j_call: TRBJ1-1
v_call: TRBV2
clone_size: NA
d_call: NA
cdr3_aa: CASSDRSTEAFF
cdr3_nt: TGTGCCAGCAGTGATCGGTCCACTGAAGCTTTCTTT

j_call: TRBJ2-1
v_call: TRBV4-3
clone_size: NA
d_call: NA
cdr3_aa: CASSLDLVQEQFF
cdr3_nt: TGCGCCAGCAGCCTCGACTTGGTTCAGGAGCAGTTCTTC